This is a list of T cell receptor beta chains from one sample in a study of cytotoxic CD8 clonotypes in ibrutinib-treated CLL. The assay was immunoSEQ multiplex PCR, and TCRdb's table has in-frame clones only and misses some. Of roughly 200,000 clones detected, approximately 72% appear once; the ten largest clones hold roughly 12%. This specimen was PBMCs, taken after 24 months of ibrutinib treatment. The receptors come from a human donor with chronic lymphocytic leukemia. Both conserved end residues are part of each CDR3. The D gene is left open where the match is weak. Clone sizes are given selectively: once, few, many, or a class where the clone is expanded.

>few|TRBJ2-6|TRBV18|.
TGTGCCAGCTCACCGTTCGTCAGGTCTGGGGCCAACGTCCTGACTTTC
CASSPFVRSGANVLTF
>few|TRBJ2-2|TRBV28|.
TGTGCCAGCAGTTTTAGGAAGGGTCTTGTCTGGGAGCTGTTTTTT
CASSFRKGLVWELFF
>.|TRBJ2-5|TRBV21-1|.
TGTGCCAGCAGCAAAGCGAAAAGGGGTGGCGAGACCCAGTACTTC
CASSKAKRGGETQYF
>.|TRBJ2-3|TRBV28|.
TGTGCCAGCACCGGGGGGCGGTTTCGCACAGATACGCAGTATTTT
CASTGGRFRTDTQYF
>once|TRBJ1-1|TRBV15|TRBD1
TGTGCCACCAGCAGAGCCGACAGGGGGCACACTGAAGCTTTCTTT
CATSRADRGHTEAFF
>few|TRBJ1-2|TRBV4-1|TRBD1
TGCGCCAGCAGCCACGGGACAGGGGGCTTGGGCGGCTACACCTTC
CASSHGTGGLGGYTF
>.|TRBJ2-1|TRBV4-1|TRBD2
TGCGCCAGCAGCCACTATCTAGCGGGAGATGAGCAGTTCTTC
CASSHYLAGDEQFF
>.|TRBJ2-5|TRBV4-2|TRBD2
TGTGCCAGCAGCCGCCAAGAGCGGGGAGACAATCAAGAGACCCAGTACTTC
CASSRQERGDNQETQYF
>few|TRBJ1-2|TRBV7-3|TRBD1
TGCGCCAGCAGCCAAGCAGGGACAGGGACAATCTATGGCTACACCTTC
CASSQAGTGTIYGYTF
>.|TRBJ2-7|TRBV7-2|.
TGTGCCAGCAGCTCATCGGTAGGTGAGCAGTACTTC
CASSSSVGEQYF
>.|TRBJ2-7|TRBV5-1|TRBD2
TGCGCCAGCAGAAAGACTAGCGGGACCGGCTACGAGCAGTACTTC
CASRKTSGTGYEQYF
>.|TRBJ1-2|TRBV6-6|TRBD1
TGTGCCAGCAGTTGGACAGGGGAGCATGGCTACACCTTC
CASSWTGEHGYTF
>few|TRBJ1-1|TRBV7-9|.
TGTGCCAGCAGCGGGACGGGGGGAGCGGGCACTGAAGCTTTCTTT
CASSGTGGAGTEAFF
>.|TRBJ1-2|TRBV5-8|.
TGTGCCAGCAGCGGGCCCGGCGGGGGGTATGGCTACACCTTC
CASSGPGGGYGYTF
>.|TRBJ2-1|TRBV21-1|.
TGTGCCAGCAGCCTCATCGCGGCGGGAGGGAGCTCCTACAATGAGCAGTTCTTC
CASSLIAAGGSSYNEQFF
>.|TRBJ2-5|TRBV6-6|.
TGTGCCAGCAGTACGGCCGGCGGCCAAGAGACCCAGTACTTC
CASSTAGGQETQYF
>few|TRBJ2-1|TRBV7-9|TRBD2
TGTGCCAGCAGCCACGGGACTAGCGGGAGTTCGAATGAGCAGTTCTTC
CASSHGTSGSSNEQFF
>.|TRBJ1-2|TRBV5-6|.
TGTGCCAGCAGCTCCCTGACAGTTAACTATGGCTACACCTTC
CASSSLTVNYGYTF
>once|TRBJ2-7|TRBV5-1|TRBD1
TGCGCCAGCAGCTTGGTGGACAGGTCACACGAGCAGTACTTC
CASSLVDRSHEQYF
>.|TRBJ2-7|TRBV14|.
TGTGCCAGCAGCCCGGGGCAGCTCTCCTACGAGCAGTACTTC
CASSPGQLSYEQYF
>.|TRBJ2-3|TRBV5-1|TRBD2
TGCGCCAGCAGCTTGGAGTCTAGCGGAGGGACAGATACGCAGTATTTT
CASSLESSGGTDTQYF
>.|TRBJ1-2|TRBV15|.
TGTGCCACCAGCAGAGTTCGGGGAGGAGGTTATGGCTACACCTTC
CATSRVRGGGYGYTF
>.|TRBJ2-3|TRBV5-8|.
TGTGCCAGCAGCTTGGTGGTTCTCCTGGCTAGCACAGATACGCAGTATTTT
CASSLVVLLASTDTQYF
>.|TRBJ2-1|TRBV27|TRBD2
TGTGCCAGCAGAAGGGGACTAGCGGGAGAAGATGAGCAGTTCTTC
CASRRGLAGEDEQFF
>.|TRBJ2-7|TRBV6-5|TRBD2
TGTGCCAGCCGCTCTAGCGGGAGGGCTTCCTACGAGCAGTACTTC
CASRSSGRASYEQYF
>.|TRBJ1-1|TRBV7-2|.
TGTGCCAGCAGCTTCGGCAGTATCAATTCTGAAGCTTTCTTT
CASSFGSINSEAFF
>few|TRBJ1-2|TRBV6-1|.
TGTGCCAGCCGCCTGACAGGCCCTGGGGGCTACACCTTC
CASRLTGPGGYTF
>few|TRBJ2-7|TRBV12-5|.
TGTGCTAGTGGGCCCACAGGGTACGGGCAGTACTTC
CASGPTGYGQYF
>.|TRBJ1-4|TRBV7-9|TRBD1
TGTGCCAGCAGCGTCGGGGACAGGGAGGGTGAAAAACTGTTTTTT
CASSVGDREGEKLFF
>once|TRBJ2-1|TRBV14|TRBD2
TGTGCCAGCAGCCCCTTCAAACGCGGGAGTGCCTACAATGAGCAGTTCTTC
CASSPFKRGSAYNEQFF
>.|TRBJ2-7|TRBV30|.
TGTGCCTGGAGGGGCGACGAGCAGTACTTC
CAWRGDEQYF
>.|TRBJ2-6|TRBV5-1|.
TGCGCCAGCAGCTTTACCAGTCTGGGAGGGGCCAACGTCCTGACTTTC
CASSFTSLGGANVLTF
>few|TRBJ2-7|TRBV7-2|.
TGTGCCAGCAGCTTGGAACTAGGATTGTACGTCGAGCAGTACTTC
CASSLELGLYVEQYF
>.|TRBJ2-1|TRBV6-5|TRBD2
TGTGCCAGCAGTTTCAATAGCGGGGACTCCTACAATGAGCAGTTCTTC
CASSFNSGDSYNEQFF
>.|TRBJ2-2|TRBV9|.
TGTGCCAGCAGCGGCCTACACGGAGCGAACACCGGGGAGCTGTTTTTT
CASSGLHGANTGELFF
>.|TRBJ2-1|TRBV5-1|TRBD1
TGCGCCAGCAGCATACAGGGGTCCTCCTACAATGAGCAGTTCTTC
CASSIQGSSYNEQFF
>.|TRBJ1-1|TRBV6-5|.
TGTGCCAGCAGTTACTTGGGTGGGGCAATGAACACTGAAGCTTTCTTT
CASSYLGGAMNTEAFF
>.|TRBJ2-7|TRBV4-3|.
TGCGCCAGCAGCCAAGATAGGTCGGCTGACTACGAGCAGTACTTC
CASSQDRSADYEQYF
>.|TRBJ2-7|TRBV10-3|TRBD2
TGTGCCATCAGTGCGTCTAGCGGGAGTTCCCAGCAGTACTTC
CAISASSGSSQQYF
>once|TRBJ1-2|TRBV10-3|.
TGTGCCATCAGTGAGTCGGGGAATAACTATGGCTACACCTTC
CAISESGNNYGYTF
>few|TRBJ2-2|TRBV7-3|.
TGTGCCAGCAGCAGTTCGCGGAACACCGGGGAGCTGTTTTTT
CASSSSRNTGELFF